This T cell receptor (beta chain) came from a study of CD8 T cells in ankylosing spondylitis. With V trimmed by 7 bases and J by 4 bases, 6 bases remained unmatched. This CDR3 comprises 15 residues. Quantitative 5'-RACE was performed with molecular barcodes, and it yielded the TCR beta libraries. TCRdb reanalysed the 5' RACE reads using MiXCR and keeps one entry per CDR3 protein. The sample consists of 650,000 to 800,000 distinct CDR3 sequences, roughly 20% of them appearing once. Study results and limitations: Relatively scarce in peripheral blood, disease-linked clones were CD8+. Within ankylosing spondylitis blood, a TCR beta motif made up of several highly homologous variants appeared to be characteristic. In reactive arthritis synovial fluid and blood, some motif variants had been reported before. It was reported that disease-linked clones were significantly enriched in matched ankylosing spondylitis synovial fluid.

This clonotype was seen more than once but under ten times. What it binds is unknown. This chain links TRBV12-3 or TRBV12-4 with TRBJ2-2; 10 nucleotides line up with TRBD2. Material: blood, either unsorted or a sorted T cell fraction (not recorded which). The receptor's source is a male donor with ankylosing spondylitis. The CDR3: CASTMTSGLTGELFF. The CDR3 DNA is TGTGCCAGCACAATGACTAGCGGGCTCACCGGGGAGCTGTTTTTT.